This TCR beta chain was captured by sequencing in a study of cytomegalovirus exposure and HLA in healthy donors. Study-wide results and limits: Later analysis placed DRB1 highest and HLA-C lowest in TCR association rates, which differed by HLA locus.

The PCR had 60 Vbeta and 13 Jbeta primers. Clones were sequenced by immunoSEQ multiplex PCR, and TCRdb holds only the in-frame ones, with some missing. The profile shows 150,000 to 200,000 clones, 84% of them singletons. The germline gives CDR1 SGHRS, CDR2 YFSETQ. With V trimmed by 4 bases and J by 1 base, 13 bases remained unmatched. This CDR3 is built from 17 residues. On this clone itself: As yet, its antigen is unknown.

Sequencing was performed on PBMCs. The V and J genes are TRBV5-1 and TRBJ1-2; 7 nucleotides agree with TRBD1. The TCR sequence derives from a man aged 50-60 years in good health and CMV-seropositive. The CDR3 coding sequence is TGCGCCAGCAGCCTCGGGACAGATCTCTATAGTAACTATGGCTACACCTTC. The encoded protein is CASSLGTDLYSNYGYTF. The full variable domain, with the rest looked up from reference TRBV5-1 and TRBJ1-2, is KAGVTQTPRYLIKTRGQQVTLSCSPISGHRSVSWYQQTPGQGLQFLFEYFSETQRNKGNFPGRFSGRQFSNSRSEMNVSTLELGDSALYLCASSLGTDLYSNYGYTFGSGTRLTVV.